The present T cell receptor (beta chain) was sequenced within a study of monozygotic twins with inflammatory bowel disease. Points from the study as a whole: No separation of different T cell subtypes was possible.

Of note for this clonotype: As yet, its antigen is unknown.

A template switching step added UMIs, each with a 6-nucleotide sample barcode. TCRalpha along with TCRbeta cDNA was subjected to two nested PCRs lasting about 15 and 9 cycles. Following a re-call of the 5' RACE reads, TCRdb has one entry per CDR3 protein and lacks DNA. The sample totals roughly 150,000 distinct CDR3 sequences. Germline V CDR1 and CDR2: SGHAT, FQNNGV. CDR3 length equals 16 residues. Sequencing was done on a sample of blood. This chain connects TRBV11-2 to TRBJ1-1; TCRdb reports TRBD1, a call that lacks DNA to check it against. The source of this sequence is a human donor with ulcerative colitis or Crohn's disease, or a healthy co-twin of an affected twin (not recorded which). The chain's CDR3 is CASSPERGRWNTEAFF.